This T cell receptor (beta chain) was sequenced during a study of cytomegalovirus exposure and HLA in healthy donors. Whole-study results and caveats: With high specificity and sensitivity, the classifier reportedly diagnosed cytomegalovirus status.

Sequenced by immunoSEQ multiplex PCR; TCRdb stores in-frame clones only, minus some. Of about 190,000 clones in the sample, 84% were seen once. A note on this clone: Its antigen is unidentified.

These donors were members of the approximately 120-subject validation cohort, a group separate from the approximately 680-subject first cohort. J was trimmed by 5 bases and V by 6 bases; bases with no gene match: 3. From germline, CDR1 is MDHEN and CDR2 SYDVKM. The CDR3 is 13 residues long. This rearrangement joins TRBV28 to TRBJ2-1; TRBD2 matches at 8 bases. Input material: PBMCs. This TCR derives from a man in his late teens or twenties in good health and CMV-seropositive. In DNA, the CDR3 is TGTGCCAGCAGGGAACTAGCGGACAATGAGCAGTTCTTC. It yields the protein CASRELADNEQFF.